This paragraph covers one T cell receptor (beta chain) sequence. The data are from a study of Graves' ophthalmopathy and Graves' hyperthyroidism. Amplification of the TCR beta CDR3 regions used RNA transcripts (as template). The library came from an HTBI-primed first-round RT-PCR and a second-round multiplex PCR. Each CDR3 protein gets one entry after TCRdb re-called the multiplex PCR reads with MiXCR. The sample records about 390,000 distinct CDR3 sequences, roughly 14% being singletons. Material for sequencing was peripheral blood. The sequence was obtained from a woman aged 18-30 years with stable Graves' hyperthyroidism.

In DNA, the CDR3 is TGTGCCTGGAGTCCCGGGCCTAACTATGGCTACACCTTC. Protein product: CAWSPGPNYGYTF. The chain carries TRBV30 and TRBJ1-2; D is undetermined. The CDR3 contains 13 residues. V shed 2 bases and J shed 0 bases, with 7 bases lying between them. Germline CDR1 reads GTSNPN; CDR2 reads SVGIG (reference sequence).